The source of this T cell receptor (beta chain) is a study of cytomegalovirus exposure and HLA in healthy donors. CDR3 size: 13 residues. Germline V gives CDR1 MNHEY, CDR2 SVGAGI. V was shortened by 4 bases and J by 6 bases, with 12 bases between the two germline ends. Vbeta (60) and Jbeta (13) primers were used in the PCR. The table came from immunoSEQ multiplex PCR; TCRdb's copy has only in-frame clones and leaves some out. This table has about 130,000 clones, 80% to 90% appearing once. Source material: PBMCs. The clonotype was recovered from a woman in her thirties or forties in good health and CMV-seropositive. The chain links TRBV6-5 to TRBJ1-1; TRBD1 might be the D (5 bases). This chain's CDR3 is CASSFPGLPEAFF. The CDR3 nucleotides are TGTGCCAGCAGTTTCCCAGGGTTGCCTGAAGCTTTCTTT.